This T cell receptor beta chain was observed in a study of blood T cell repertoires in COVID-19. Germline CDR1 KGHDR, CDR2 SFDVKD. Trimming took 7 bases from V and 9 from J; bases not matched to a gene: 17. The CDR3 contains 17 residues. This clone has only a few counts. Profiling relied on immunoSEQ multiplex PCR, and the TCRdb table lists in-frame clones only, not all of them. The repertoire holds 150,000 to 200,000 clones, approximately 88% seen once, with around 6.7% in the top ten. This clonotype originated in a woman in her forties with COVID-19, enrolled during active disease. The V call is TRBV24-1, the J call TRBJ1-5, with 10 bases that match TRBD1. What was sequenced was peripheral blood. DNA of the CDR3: TGTGCCACCAGCATAGGGCCCGGGACAGGGGCCGTTGGGCCCCAGCATTTT. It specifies CATSIGPGTGAVGPQHF.